The 32 T cell receptor beta chains reported below all come from one sample, sequenced in a study of spatial heterogeneity in lung cancer. The time point: blood at routine non-recurrence follow-up after resection. TCRdb independently ran MiXCR on the 5' RACE reads; one entry per CDR3 protein. The repertoire consists of about 43,000 distinct CDR3 sequences, with 20% to 25% occurring once and the leading ten covering about 7.2%. This material consisted of PBMCs, taken at follow-up. These receptors were taken from a female donor with early-stage non-small cell lung cancer.

Ten or more counts support this clonotype. The chain combines TRBV7-9 with TRBJ1-1, with 9 bases lining up with TRBD1. The length of the CDR3 is 15 residues. V was pared by 5 bases and J by 5 bases, with 9 bases of the junction left unmatched. CDR1 and CDR2 (germline): SEHNR, FQNEAQ (reference sequence). CDR3 in DNA: TGTGCCAGCAGCGGCCAGGGACAGGGAGGTACTGAAGCTTTCTTT. This gives the protein CASSGQGQGGTEAFF.

This clonotype was seen a few times. This rearrangement joins TRBV19 to TRBJ2-3; 9 bases match TRBD2. The V segment lost 6 bases and the J segment 5 bases; nucleotides outside the gene matches: 15. Germline V gene data show CDR1 as LNHDA and CDR2 as SQIVND (reference sequence). The CDR3 is made up of 17 amino acids. The CDR3 here is CASRTPRIAGDGDTQYF. The CDR3 region has the DNA TGTGCCAGTAGGACGCCCCGGATAGCGGGAGACGGAGATACGCAGTATTTT.

This clonotype has only a few counts. This chain connects TRBV19 to TRBJ2-5, with 7 bases aligning to TRBD2. There are 16 residues in the CDR3. The germline gives CDR1 LNHDA, CDR2 SQIVND (reference sequence). V was pared by 9 bases and J by 5 bases, with 18 bases of the junction left unmatched. The CDR3 sequence is CASSWGVSGNRETQYF. The CDR3 DNA is TGTGCCAGCAGTTGGGGGGTCAGCGGGAATAGGGAGACCCAGTACTTC.

This clonotype was observed a handful of times. V is TRBV6-5 and J is TRBJ2-6; D is uncertain. This CDR3 has 15 residues. Germline V gene sequence: CDR1 MNHEY, CDR2 SVGAGI. Between the trimmed V and J ends, which lost 7 bases and 0 bases, there was a span of 10 bases. Written as DNA, the CDR3 is TGTGCCAGCACGAGTGTTTTCTCTGGGGCCAACGTCCTGACTTTC. Its protein is CASTSVFSGANVLTF.

The rearrangement joins TRBV28 to TRBJ2-7, with 13 bases that match TRBD2. The CDR3 length is 18 residues. The J segment lost 0 bases and the V segment lost 7 bases, leaving 12 bases of the junction unmatched. Germline values: CDR1 MDHEN, CDR2 SYDVKM. The CDR3 nucleotides read TGTGCCAGCACCTTATCCCTGACTAGCGGGAGGTCCTCCTACGAGCAGTACTTC. Translating gives CASTLSLTSGRSSYEQYF.

V is TRBV10-3 and J is TRBJ2-6, with no clear D. The V end lost 4 bases, the J end lost 0 bases, and 4 bases lay between the germline ends. Germline CDR1 reads ENHRY; CDR2 reads SYGVKD. The CDR3 has 14 residues. The CDR3 nucleotides read TGTGCCATCAGTGTCGTCTCTGGGGCCAACGTCCTGACTTTC. This codes for CAISVVSGANVLTF.

This clonotype has a count of ten or more. This chain uses TRBV11-2 with TRBJ1-5, with D unclear. This CDR3 has 13 residues. V was shortened by 1 base and J by 5 bases, with 6 bases between the two germline ends. In germline, CDR1 is SGHAT, CDR2 FQNNGV. CDR3 residues: CASSLVEDQPQHF. DNA for the CDR3: TGTGCCAGCAGCTTAGTAGAGGATCAGCCCCAGCATTTT.

The V call is TRBV12-3 or TRBV12-4, the J call TRBJ2-1, with D perhaps matching TRBD1 or TRBD2 (5 bases each). There are 13 residues in the CDR3. With 10 bases removed from V and 3 bases from J, the gap between germline ends came to 13 bases. CDR3 in amino acids: CAITGAVYNEQFF. The CDR3 DNA is TGTGCCATCACCGGGGCTGTCTACAATGAGCAGTTCTTC.

The chain joins TRBV15 to TRBJ2-1, with 9 bases matching TRBD1. The trim removed 4 bases at V and 4 bases at J, leaving 8 bases unmatched. Germline lookup yields CDR1 LNHNV and CDR2 YYDKDF (reference sequence). This CDR3 has 16 amino acids. This CDR3 is CATSKTDRGGYNEQFF. The CDR3 bases are TGTGCCACCAGCAAAACCGACAGGGGGGGGTACAATGAGCAGTTCTTC.

This clonotype came up many times. The chain joins TRBV3-1 to TRBJ1-2; D remains ambiguous. Germline loops: CDR1 LGHDT, CDR2 YNNKEL (reference sequence). This CDR3 spans 16 amino acids. V was pared by 4 bases and J by 0 bases, with 15 bases between. CDR3 amino acids: CASSPGDGRANYGYTF. The CDR3 bases are TGTGCCAGCAGCCCTGGCGATGGGAGAGCTAACTATGGCTACACCTTC.

This clonotype was detected only a few times. The rearrangement joins TRBV20-1 to TRBJ2-1; D may correspond to TRBD1 or TRBD2 (6 bases each). The V end lost 0 bases, the J end lost 9 bases, and 18 bases lay between the germline ends. From germline, CDR1 is DFQATT and CDR2 SNEGSKA (reference sequence). This CDR3 is 15 amino acids long. This CDR3 is CSARDPRGAASEQFF. The DNA for the CDR3 is TGCAGTGCTAGAGATCCGAGGGGGGCCGCTTCTGAGCAGTTCTTC.

This clonotype was seen at least ten times. The chain recombines TRBV10-3 with TRBJ2-5; 9 bases line up with TRBD2. Germline loops: CDR1 ENHRY, CDR2 SYGVKD. This CDR3 is built from 14 residues. Losses at the gene ends were 10 bases for V and 2 bases for J; bases not matched to a gene: 8. The CDR3 nucleotides are TGTGCCACCGCGGGGGGGACCCCTCAAGAGACCCAGTACTTC. This encodes CATAGGTPQETQYF.

Ten or more counts support this clonotype. The V gene is TRBV28, the J gene TRBJ2-7; maybe TRBD2 (5 bases). This CDR3 is 11 amino acids long. V was trimmed by 5 bases and J by 6 bases, leaving 8 bases between them. Germline V lookup: CDR1 MDHEN, CDR2 SYDVKM. The CDR3 region has the DNA TGTGCCAGCAGTCGGGGTGTCGAGCAGTACGTC. Its protein is CASSRGVEQYV.

To note about this clonotype: A much larger clone lies a single base off, so this may be a read error. The chain links TRBV7-6 to TRBJ1-2, with D hard to call. The CDR3 loop spans 14 amino acids. Germline values: CDR1 SGHVS, CDR2 FNYEAQ. Trimming removed 2 bases at V and 5 bases at J, with 12 bases between. The CDR3 nucleotides are TGTGCCAGCAGCTTATGGGATTTGATTTATGGCTACACCTTC. Residues: CASSLWDLIYGYTF.

On this clonotype itself: A single base separates this from a much larger clone, so it may be a read error. The V call is TRBV5-1, the J call TRBJ2-7; D is uncertain. The CDR3 has 11 amino acids. CDR1 and CDR2 from the germline V gene are SGHRS and YFSETQ. Written as DNA, the CDR3 is TGCACCAGCAGAGTTCATACCGAGCAGTACTTC. It yields the protein CTSRVHTEQYF.

This clonotype has a handful of counts. The chain links TRBV9 to TRBJ2-2; 13 bases agree with TRBD2. Germline lookup yields CDR1 SGDLS and CDR2 YYNGEE. The CDR3 loop spans 18 amino acids. V lost 2 bases to trimming and J lost 6 bases; unmatched junction nucleotides: 10. CDR3 bases: TGTGCCAGCAGCGTCACTAGCGGGGGGGCCTCTGGATCCGGGGAGCTGTTTTTT. Its protein is CASSVTSGGASGSGELFF.

With regard to this clonotype: This may be a read error, as it is one base from a much larger clone. The chain joins TRBV29-1 to TRBJ1-1; D gene ambiguous. CDR3 size: 11 residues. Per germline, CDR1 SQVTM and CDR2 ANQGSEA. The CDR3 loop is CKAGGGTEAFF. Written as DNA, the CDR3 is TGCAAGGCAGGCGGAGGAACTGAAGCTTTCTTT.

The V and J genes are TRBV28 and TRBJ1-1; D is possibly TRBD1 (5 bases). The CDR3 contains 15 residues. In germline, CDR1 is MDHEN, CDR2 SYDVKM. Trimming took 5 bases from V and 0 from J, leaving 13 bases between them. The CDR3 DNA reads as TGTGCCAGCAGTATGGAGGGGCGAATGAACACTGAAGCTTTCTTT. It specifies CASSMEGRMNTEAFF.

This clonotype was seen a handful of times. The chain has TRBV13 and TRBJ2-1; D gene uncertain. CDR1 PRHDT and CDR2 FYEKMQ come from the germline V gene (reference sequence). CDR3 length equals 13 residues. Trimming stripped 0 bases from V and 4 bases from J, with 4 bases between. The CDR3: CASSLGDYNEQFF. DNA of the CDR3: TGTGCCAGCAGCTTAGGGGATTACAATGAGCAGTTCTTC.

This clonotype has at least ten counts. The rearrangement joins TRBV7-3 to TRBJ2-2, with 8 bases lining up with TRBD2. Germline CDR1 reads SGHTA; CDR2 reads FQGTGA. The trim removed 5 bases at V and 4 bases at J, leaving 0 bases unmatched. The length of the CDR3 is 13 residues. The CDR3 sequence is CASSSGSTGELFF. The CDR3 DNA reads TGTGCCAGCAGCAGCGGGAGCACCGGGGAGCTGTTTTTT.

This clonotype has more than one count but fewer than ten. J is TRBJ1-2 and V is TRBV14; D is unresolved. Trimming left V 5 bases short and J 4 bases short, with 11 bases between. Germline lookup yields CDR1 SGHDN and CDR2 FVKESK. This CDR3 comprises 13 residues. The CDR3 DNA follows: TGTGCCAGCAGCGGACGGGGATTCTATGGCTACACCTTC. Its translation is CASSGRGFYGYTF.

Only a few counts were recorded for this clonotype. The CDR3 coding sequence is TGCAGTGGTGCCCCCCTCGGTTGGGGCAATCAGCCCCAGCATTTT. Encoded protein: CSGAPLGWGNQPQHF. The rearrangement links TRBV20-1 to TRBJ1-5; D not certain. The CDR3 has 15 amino acids. Trimming removed 7 bases at V and 2 bases at J, with 18 bases between. The germline V gene encodes CDR1 DFQATT and CDR2 SNEGSKA (reference sequence).

In its sample, this clonotype was seen a few times. This sequence joins TRBV2 and TRBJ1-6; TRBD1 aligns across 9 bases. The V and J ends lost 7 bases and 8 bases, in that order; junction bases with no gene match: 9. CDR3 length: 15 amino acids. In germline, CDR1 is SNHLY, CDR2 FYNNEI. The CDR3 loop is CASKTDRGHDSPLHF. DNA for the CDR3: TGTGCCAGCAAAACGGACAGGGGTCATGATTCACCCCTCCACTTT. Complete variable domain (other parts from reference TRBV2 and TRBJ1-6): EPEVTQTPSHQVTQMGQEVILRCVPISNHLYFYWYRQILGQKVEFLVSFYNNEISEKSEIFDDQFSVERPDGSNFTLKIRSTKLEDSAMYFCASKTDRGHDSPLHFGNGTRLTVT.

This chain uses TRBV2 with TRBJ2-3, with 10 nucleotides matching TRBD2. Germline lookup yields CDR1 SNHLY and CDR2 FYNNEI. This CDR3 has 19 residues. The V and J ends lost 7 bases and 6 bases, in that order; junction bases with no gene match: 22. The CDR3 protein is CASIIPEGLAHAYSDTQYF. The CDR3, as DNA: TGTGCCAGCATTATTCCCGAGGGACTAGCGCACGCCTATAGCGATACGCAGTATTTT.

This clonotype was detected only a few times. CDR3 DNA sequence: TGTGCCAGCAGTGGGCACGGGGAGATTGATGGCTACACCTTC. Translated, it gives CASSGHGEIDGYTF. V is TRBV2 and J is TRBJ1-2; D not certain. This CDR3 has 14 residues. V shed 4 bases and J shed 6 bases, with 15 bases lying between them. Looked up from germline, CDR1 is SNHLY and CDR2 is FYNNEI. Based on the CDR3 plus reference TRBV2 and TRBJ1-2, the full variable domain is EPEVTQTPSHQVTQMGQEVILRCVPISNHLYFYWYRQILGQKVEFLVSFYNNEISEKSEIFDDQFSVERPDGSNFTLKIRSTKLEDSAMYFCASSGHGEIDGYTFGSGTRLTVV.

The chain joins TRBV10-2 to TRBJ1-1; no definite D call. V shed 6 bases and J shed 6 bases, with 20 bases lying between them. Germline V gene sequence: CDR1 WSHSY, CDR2 SAAADI. There are 15 residues in the CDR3. The DNA of the CDR3 is TGCGCCAGCAGACCCGGGTCCCTAATCGGGGCTGAAGCTTTCTTT. It is translated as CASRPGSLIGAEAFF.

The chain has TRBV27 and TRBJ1-5; the D is unclear. CDR1 is MNHEY and CDR2 is SMNVEV in the germline V gene (reference sequence). The CDR3 is 13 residues long. V was pared by 8 bases and J by 2 bases, with 10 bases between. CDR3: CASGFAGNQPQHF. The CDR3, as DNA: TGTGCCAGCGGGTTTGCGGGCAATCAGCCCCAGCATTTT.

Turning to this clonotype: Germline is not matched at one junction end, which may reflect a read error. The chain joins TRBV5-1 to TRBJ1-2; 8 nucleotides line up with TRBD1. In germline, CDR1 is SGHRS, CDR2 YFSETQ. This CDR3 region has 13 residues. The CDR3 nucleotides are TGCACCAGCAGCCTTGGACAGGGAGATGGCTACACCTTC. Translation: CTSSLGQGDGYTF.

This clonotype came up a few times. The chain links TRBV2 to TRBJ1-4; D may be TRBD1 (5 bases). Trimming shortened V by 1 base and J by 8 bases, and 11 bases separated the two germline ends. Germline V gives CDR1 SNHLY, CDR2 FYNNEI. The CDR3 extends over 14 amino acids. The CDR3 is CASSEVGAWEKLFF. In DNA, the CDR3 is TGTGCCAGCAGTGAAGTAGGGGCTTGGGAAAAACTGTTTTTT.

This clonotype was counted many times. The rearrangement links TRBV29-1 to TRBJ1-3; D gene ambiguous. The germline V and J ends were trimmed by 3 bases and 0 bases, with 6 bases remaining between them. Germline values: CDR1 SQVTM, CDR2 ANQGSEA. The CDR3 extends over 13 amino acids. The CDR3 region has the DNA TGCAGCGTTGAGGACTTCTCTGGAAACACCATATATTTT. It codes for CSVEDFSGNTIYF. The variable domain in full, completed from reference TRBV29-1 and TRBJ1-3, reads SAVISQKPSRDICQRGTSLTIQCQVDSQVTMMFWYRQQPGQSLTLIATANQGSEATYESGFVIDKFPISRPNLTFSTLTVSNMSPEDSSIYLCSVEDFSGNTIYFGEGSWLTVV.

V and J are TRBV20-1 and TRBJ1-1; D is ambiguous. V was clipped by 4 bases and J by 0 bases, with 9 bases between them. The V gene's germline CDR1 is DFQATT and CDR2 SNEGSKA (reference sequence). The CDR3 has 13 residues. Here the CDR3 DNA reads TGCAGTGCTACCCGGGGATTGAACACTGAAGCTTTCTTT. Amino acids: CSATRGLNTEAFF.

Only a few counts were recorded for this clonotype. This rearrangement joins TRBV19 to TRBJ2-3; maybe TRBD2 (5 bases). The V end was cut by 5 bases, the J end by 0 bases, with 15 bases between. The CDR3 sequence is 16 residues long. From germline, CDR1 is LNHDA and CDR2 SQIVND (reference sequence). For the CDR3, the DNA is TGTGCCAGTAGTCAAAACGTACCGGGGAGCACAGATACGCAGTATTTT. It specifies CASSQNVPGSTDTQYF.